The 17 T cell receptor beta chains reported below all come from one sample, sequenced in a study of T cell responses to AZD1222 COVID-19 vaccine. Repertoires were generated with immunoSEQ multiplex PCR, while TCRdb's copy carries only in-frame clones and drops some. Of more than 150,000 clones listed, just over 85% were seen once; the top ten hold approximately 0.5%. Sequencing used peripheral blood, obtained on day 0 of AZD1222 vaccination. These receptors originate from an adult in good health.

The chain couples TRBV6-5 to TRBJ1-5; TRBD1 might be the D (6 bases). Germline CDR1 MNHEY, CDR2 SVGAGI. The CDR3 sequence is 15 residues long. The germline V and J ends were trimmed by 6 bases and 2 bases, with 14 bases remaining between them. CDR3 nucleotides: TGTGCCAGCAGCACCGTGGGGGGCGGCAATCAGCCCCAGCATTTT. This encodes CASSTVGGGNQPQHF.

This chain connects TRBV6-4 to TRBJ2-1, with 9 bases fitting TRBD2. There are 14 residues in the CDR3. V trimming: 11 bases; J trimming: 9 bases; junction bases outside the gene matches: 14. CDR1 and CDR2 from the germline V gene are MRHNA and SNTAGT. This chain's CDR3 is CAPRWQRGVTEQFF. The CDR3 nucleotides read TGTGCCCCCAGATGGCAGCGGGGGGTCACTGAGCAGTTCTTC.

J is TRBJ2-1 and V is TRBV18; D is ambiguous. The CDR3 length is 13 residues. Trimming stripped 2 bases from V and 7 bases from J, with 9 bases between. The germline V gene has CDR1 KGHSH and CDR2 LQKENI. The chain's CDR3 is CASSPGRVNEQFF. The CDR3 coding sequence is TGTGCCAGCTCACCAGGTAGGGTGAATGAGCAGTTCTTC. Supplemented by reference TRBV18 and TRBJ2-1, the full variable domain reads NAGVMQNPRHLVRRRGQEARLRCSPMKGHSHVYWYRQLPEEGLKFMVYLQKENIIDESGMPKERFSAEFPKEGPSILRIQQVVRGDSAAYFCASSPGRVNEQFFGPGTRLTVL.

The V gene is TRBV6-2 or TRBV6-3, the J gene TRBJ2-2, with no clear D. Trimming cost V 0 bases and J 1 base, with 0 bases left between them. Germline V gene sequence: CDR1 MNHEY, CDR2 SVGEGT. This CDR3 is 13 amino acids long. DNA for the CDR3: TGTGCCAGCAGTTACTCGAACACCGGGGAGCTGTTTTTT. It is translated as CASSYSNTGELFF.

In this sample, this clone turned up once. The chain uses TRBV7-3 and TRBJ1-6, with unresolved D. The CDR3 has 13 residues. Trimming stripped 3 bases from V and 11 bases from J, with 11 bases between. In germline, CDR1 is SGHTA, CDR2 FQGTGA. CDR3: CASSFSPLAPLHF. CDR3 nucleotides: TGTGCCAGCAGCTTTTCCCCCTTGGCACCCCTCCACTTT.

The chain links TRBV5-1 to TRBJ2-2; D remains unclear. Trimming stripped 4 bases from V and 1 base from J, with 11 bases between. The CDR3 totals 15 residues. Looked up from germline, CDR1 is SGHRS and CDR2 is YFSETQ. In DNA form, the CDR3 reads TGCGCCAGCAGCCGAATGGACGGGAACACCGGGGAGCTGTTTTTT. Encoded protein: CASSRMDGNTGELFF. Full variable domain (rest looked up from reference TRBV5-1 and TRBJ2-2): KAGVTQTPRYLIKTRGQQVTLSCSPISGHRSVSWYQQTPGQGLQFLFEYFSETQRNKGNFPGRFSGRQFSNSRSEMNVSTLELGDSALYLCASSRMDGNTGELFFGEGSRLTVL.

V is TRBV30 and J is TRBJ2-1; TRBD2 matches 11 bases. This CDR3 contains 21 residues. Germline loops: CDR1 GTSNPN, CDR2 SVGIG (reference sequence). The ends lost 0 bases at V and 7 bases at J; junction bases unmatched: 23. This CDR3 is CAWSVQGASGRWRGSKNEQFF. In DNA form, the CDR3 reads TGTGCCTGGAGTGTACAAGGGGCTAGCGGGAGGTGGAGGGGCTCTAAGAATGAGCAGTTCTTC.

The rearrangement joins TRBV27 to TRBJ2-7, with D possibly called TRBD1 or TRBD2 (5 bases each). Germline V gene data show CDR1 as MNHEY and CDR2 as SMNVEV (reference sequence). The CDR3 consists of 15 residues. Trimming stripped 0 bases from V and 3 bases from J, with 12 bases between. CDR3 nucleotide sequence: TGTGCCAGCAGTTTATCAGGGGTCGGGGACTACGAGCAGTACTTC. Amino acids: CASSLSGVGDYEQYF.

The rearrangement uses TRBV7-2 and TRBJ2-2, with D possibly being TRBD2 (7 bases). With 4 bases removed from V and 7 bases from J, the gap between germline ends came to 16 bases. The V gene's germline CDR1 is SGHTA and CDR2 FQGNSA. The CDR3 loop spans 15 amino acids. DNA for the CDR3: TGTGCCAGCAGCTCAAACCGGGGGGCTAGCGGGGAGCTGTTTTTT. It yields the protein CASSSNRGASGELFF. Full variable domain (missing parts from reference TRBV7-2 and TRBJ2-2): GAGVSQSPSNKVTEKGKDVELRCDPISGHTALYWYRQSLGQGLEFLIYFQGNSAPDKSGLPSDRFSAERTGGSVSTLTIQRTQQEDSAVYLCASSSNRGASGELFFGEGSRLTVL.

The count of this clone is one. The CDR3 reads CASGENTHSYNSPLHF. The CDR3 DNA reads TGTGCCAGTGGCGAGAACACCCACTCCTATAATTCACCCCTCCACTTT. V usage is TRBV19 and J usage is TRBJ1-6; D remains unclear. This CDR3 has 16 amino acids. The germline V gene encodes CDR1 LNHDA and CDR2 SQIVND (reference sequence). Trimming left V 8 bases short and J 0 bases short, with 14 bases between.

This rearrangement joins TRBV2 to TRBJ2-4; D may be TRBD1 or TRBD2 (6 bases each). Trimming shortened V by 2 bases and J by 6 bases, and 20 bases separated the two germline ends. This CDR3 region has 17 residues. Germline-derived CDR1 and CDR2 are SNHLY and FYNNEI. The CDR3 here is CASSESGGHSVGNIQYF. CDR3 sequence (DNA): TGTGCCAGCAGTGAATCCGGGGGACACTCGGTTGGAAACATTCAGTACTTC.

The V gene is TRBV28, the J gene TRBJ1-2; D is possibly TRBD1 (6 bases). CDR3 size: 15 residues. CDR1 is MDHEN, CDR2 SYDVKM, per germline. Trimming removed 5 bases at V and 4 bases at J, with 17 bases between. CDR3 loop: CASSGMDSGVYGYTF. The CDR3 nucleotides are TGTGCCAGCAGTGGGATGGACAGCGGAGTCTATGGCTACACCTTC.

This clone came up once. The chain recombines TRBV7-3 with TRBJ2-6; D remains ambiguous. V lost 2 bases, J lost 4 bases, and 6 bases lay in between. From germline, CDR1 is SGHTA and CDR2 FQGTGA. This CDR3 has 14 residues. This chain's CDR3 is CASSLSSGANVLTF. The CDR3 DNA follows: TGTGCCAGCAGCTTATCGTCCGGGGCCAACGTCCTGACTTTC.

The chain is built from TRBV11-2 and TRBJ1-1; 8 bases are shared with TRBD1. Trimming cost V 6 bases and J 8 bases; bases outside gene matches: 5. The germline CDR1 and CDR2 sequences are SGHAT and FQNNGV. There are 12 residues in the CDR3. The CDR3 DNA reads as TGTGCCAGCAGTCGGTGGGACAGGGAAGCTTTCTTT. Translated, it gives CASSRWDREAFF.

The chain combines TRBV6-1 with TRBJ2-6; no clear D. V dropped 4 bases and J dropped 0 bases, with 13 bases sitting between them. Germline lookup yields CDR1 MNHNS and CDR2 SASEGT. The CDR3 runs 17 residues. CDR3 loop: CASSVGRFYSGANVLTF. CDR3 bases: TGTGCCAGCAGTGTGGGCAGGTTTTACTCTGGGGCCAACGTCCTGACTTTC.

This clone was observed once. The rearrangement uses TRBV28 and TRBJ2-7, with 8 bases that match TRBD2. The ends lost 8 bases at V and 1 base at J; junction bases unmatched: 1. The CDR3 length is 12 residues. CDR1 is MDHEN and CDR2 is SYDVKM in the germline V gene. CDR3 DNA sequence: TGTGCCAGCTCGGGGGGGTCCTACGAGCAGTACTTC. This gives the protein CASSGGSYEQYF.

The CDR3 DNA sequence: TGTGCCAGCAGTTACTTTGACAGCCCCACTACCTATGGCTACACCTTC. Amino acids: CASSYFDSPTTYGYTF. The rearrangement joins TRBV6-2 or TRBV6-3 to TRBJ1-2; D possibly corresponds to TRBD1 (5 bases). There are 16 residues in the CDR3. In germline, CDR1 is MNHEY, CDR2 SVGEGT. V dropped 1 base and J dropped 4 bases, with 16 bases sitting between them.